This TCR beta chain was found in a study of beta chain features in type 1 diabetes. Points from the study as a whole: Insertions at VDJ junctions were less frequent in type 1 diabetes patients. These patients also deleted more nucleotides at the same junctions.

CDR3 length: 13 amino acids. Germline V gives CDR1 SGHRS, CDR2 YFSETQ. Unmatched junction bases numbered 2, after V lost 0 bases and J lost 8 bases. Concerning this clone: Its target is unknown.

The entirety of the isolated RNA underwent reverse transcription, so expressed TCRB transcripts were sequenced. Sequenced by immunoSEQ multiplex PCR; TCRdb stores in-frame clones only, minus some. The table records fewer than 20,000 clones, approximately 47% of them present only once. The TCR originated in a woman between 40 and 55 years old in good health. Material for sequencing was stem cell memory CD4+ T cells from blood. V and J are TRBV5-1 and TRBJ1-2; 9 bases are shared with TRBD1. CDR3 sequence: CASSLGQGDGYTF. The CDR3 DNA sequence: TGCGCCAGCAGCTTGGGACAGGGGGACGGCTACACCTTC.